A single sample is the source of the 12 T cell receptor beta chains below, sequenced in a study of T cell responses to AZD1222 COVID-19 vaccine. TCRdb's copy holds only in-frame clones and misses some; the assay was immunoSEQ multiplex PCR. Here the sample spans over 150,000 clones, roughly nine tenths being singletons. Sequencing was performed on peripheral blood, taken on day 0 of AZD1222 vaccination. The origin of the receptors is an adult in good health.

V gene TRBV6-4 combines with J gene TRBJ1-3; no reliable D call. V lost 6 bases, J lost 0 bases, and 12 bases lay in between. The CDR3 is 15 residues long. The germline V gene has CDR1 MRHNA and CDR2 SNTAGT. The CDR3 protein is CASRGRYPSGNTIYF. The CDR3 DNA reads TGTGCCAGCAGGGGCAGGTACCCCTCTGGAAACACCATATATTTT.

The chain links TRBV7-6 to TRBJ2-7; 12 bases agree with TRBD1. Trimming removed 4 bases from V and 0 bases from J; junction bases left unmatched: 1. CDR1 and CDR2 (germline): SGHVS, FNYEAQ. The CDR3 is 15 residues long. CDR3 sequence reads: CASSSGQGASYEQYF. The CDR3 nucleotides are TGTGCCAGCAGCTCGGGACAGGGGGCCTCCTACGAGCAGTACTTC.

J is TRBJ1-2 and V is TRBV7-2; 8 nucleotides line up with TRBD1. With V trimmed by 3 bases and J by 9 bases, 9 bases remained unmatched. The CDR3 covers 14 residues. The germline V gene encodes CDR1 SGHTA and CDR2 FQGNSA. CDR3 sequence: CASSFRPGQGSYTF. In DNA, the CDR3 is TGTGCCAGCAGCTTCAGGCCCGGACAGGGAAGCTACACCTTC.

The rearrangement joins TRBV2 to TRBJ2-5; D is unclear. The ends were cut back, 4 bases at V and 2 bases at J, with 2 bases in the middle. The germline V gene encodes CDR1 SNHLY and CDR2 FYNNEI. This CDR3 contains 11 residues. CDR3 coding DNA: TGTGCCAGCAGTGCTCAAGAGACCCAGTACTTC. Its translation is CASSAQETQYF. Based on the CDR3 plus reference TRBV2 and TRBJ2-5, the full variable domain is EPEVTQTPSHQVTQMGQEVILRCVPISNHLYFYWYRQILGQKVEFLVSFYNNEISEKSEIFDDQFSVERPDGSNFTLKIRSTKLEDSAMYFCASSAQETQYFGPGTRLLVL.

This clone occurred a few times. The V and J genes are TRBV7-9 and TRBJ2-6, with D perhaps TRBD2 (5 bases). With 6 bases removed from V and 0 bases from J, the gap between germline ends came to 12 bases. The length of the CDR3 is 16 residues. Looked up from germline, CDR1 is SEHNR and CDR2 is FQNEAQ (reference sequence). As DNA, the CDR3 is TGTGCCAGCAGTCGTTTACGGGACTCTGGGGCCAACGTCCTGACTTTC. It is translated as CASSRLRDSGANVLTF.

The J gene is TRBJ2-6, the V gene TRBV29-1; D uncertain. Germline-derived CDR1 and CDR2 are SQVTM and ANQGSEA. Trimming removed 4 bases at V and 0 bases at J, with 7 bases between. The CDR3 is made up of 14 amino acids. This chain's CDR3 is CSVGVNSGANVLTF. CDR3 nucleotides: TGCAGCGTTGGAGTAAACTCTGGGGCCAACGTCCTGACTTTC.

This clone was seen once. CDR3 in amino acids: CASSPPGGRDGYTF. The CDR3 nucleotides are TGTGCCAGCAGTCCCCCTGGGGGGAGAGATGGCTACACCTTC. V gene TRBV27 combines with J gene TRBJ1-2; weak D call: TRBD1 (5 bases). The germline gives CDR1 MNHEY, CDR2 SMNVEV (reference sequence). V lost 5 bases to trimming and J lost 6 bases, with 16 bases between them. The CDR3 contains 14 residues.

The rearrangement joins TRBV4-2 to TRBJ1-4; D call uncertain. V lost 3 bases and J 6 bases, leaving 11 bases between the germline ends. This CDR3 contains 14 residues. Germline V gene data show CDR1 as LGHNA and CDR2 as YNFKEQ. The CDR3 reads CASSHPGRDEKLFF. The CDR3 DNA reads TGTGCCAGCAGCCACCCCGGACGGGATGAAAAACTGTTTTTT.

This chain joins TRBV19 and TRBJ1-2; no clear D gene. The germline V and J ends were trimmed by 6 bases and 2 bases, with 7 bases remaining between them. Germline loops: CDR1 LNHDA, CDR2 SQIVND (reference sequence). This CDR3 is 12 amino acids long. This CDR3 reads CASRSRNYGYTF. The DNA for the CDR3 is TGTGCCAGTAGGTCCAGAAACTATGGCTACACCTTC.

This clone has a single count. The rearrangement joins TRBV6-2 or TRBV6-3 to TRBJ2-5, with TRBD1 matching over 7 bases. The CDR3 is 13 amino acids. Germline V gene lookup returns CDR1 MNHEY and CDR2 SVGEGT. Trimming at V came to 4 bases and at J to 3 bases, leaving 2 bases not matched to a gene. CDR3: CASSSTGEETQYF. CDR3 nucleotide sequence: TGTGCCAGCAGTTCAACAGGGGAAGAGACCCAGTACTTC.

The CDR3 region has the DNA TGTGCCAGCAGCACGACAGGCAATGAGCAGTTCTTC. The encoded protein is CASSTTGNEQFF. The chain links TRBV7-8 to TRBJ2-1; D possibly corresponds to TRBD1 (6 bases). The V end was cut by 5 bases, the J end by 6 bases, with 8 bases between. CDR1 and CDR2 from the germline V gene are SGHVS and FQNEAQ. The CDR3 totals 12 residues.

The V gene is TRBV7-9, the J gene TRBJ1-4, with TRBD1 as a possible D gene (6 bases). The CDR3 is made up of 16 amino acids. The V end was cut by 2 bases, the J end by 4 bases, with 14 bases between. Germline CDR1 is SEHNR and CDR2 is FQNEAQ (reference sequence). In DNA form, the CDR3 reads TGTGCCAGCAGCTTAATGGAGGACAGAATTAATGAAAAACTGTTTTTT. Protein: CASSLMEDRINEKLFF.